Listed below are T cell receptor beta chains from one sample, sequenced in a study of CD8+CD57+ T cells in acquired aplastic anemia. In TCRdb, the reads were re-called with MiXCR into one record per CDR3 protein. The repertoire includes over 150,000 distinct CDR3 sequences, 45% to 55% of them detected once, and about 3% sits in the top ten. The specimen sequenced was sorted CD4+, CD8+, or CD8+CD57+ T cells (not recorded which) from PBMCs. These receptors were obtained from a human donor with aplastic anemia. Each CDR3 is given with its conserved first and last residue. D genes are given only for firm matches. Expanded clones are given a class, and other clones once, few, many or no size at all.

j_call | d_call | cdr3_length | clone_size | v_call | cdr3_nt | cdr3_aa
TRBJ2-3 | NA | 17 | NA | TRBV6-2/TRBV6-3 | TGTGCCAGCAGTTACGAAAACCACCCCCTCAGCACAGATACGCAGTATTTT | CASSYENHPLSTDTQYF
TRBJ2-2 | NA | 15 | NA | TRBV10-1 | TGCGCCAGCAGTGCTCACCGGGACTACACCGGGGAGCTGTTTTTT | CASSAHRDYTGELFF
TRBJ2-2 | NA | 17 | NA | TRBV12-5 | TGTGCTAGTGGTTTTATGGCCGGGGCAGGGTGGACCGGGGAGCTGTTTTTT | CASGFMAGAGWTGELFF
TRBJ2-7 | NA | 13 | once | TRBV7-6 | TGTGCCAGCAGCCCCCAAGAATCCTACGAGCAGTACTTC | CASSPQESYEQYF
TRBJ1-2 | TRBD1 | 16 | NA | TRBV2 | TGTGCCAGCAGTGGTAAAGGGGGCAAGACTAACTATGGCTACACCTTC | CASSGKGGKTNYGYTF
TRBJ2-1 | TRBD2 | 13 | many | TRBV4-2 | TGTGCCAGCAGCCTACTAGCGCGCAATGAGCAGTTCTTC | CASSLLARNEQFF
TRBJ2-3 | TRBD1 | 15 | many | TRBV20-1 | TGCAGTGCTCCTAACAGACAGGGCGTCTCAGATACGCAGTATTTT | CSAPNRQGVSDTQYF
TRBJ2-5 | TRBD1 | 14 | many | TRBV9 | TGTGCCAGCAGCCCTGACAGGGACCGGGAGACCCAGTACTTC | CASSPDRDRETQYF
TRBJ1-2 | NA | 14 | many | TRBV14 | TGTGCCAGCAGCCAGGGAAACAGGGACATGCCGTACACCTTC | CASSQGNRDMPYTF
TRBJ1-2 | NA | 13 | NA | TRBV7-6 | TGTGCCAGCAGCTTAAAGATCGGATATGGCTACACCTTC | CASSLKIGYGYTF
TRBJ2-1 | NA | 15 | once | TRBV29-1 | TGCAGCGTGATACAGGGTTTCTTGTCATACAATGAGCAGTTCTTC | CSVIQGFLSYNEQFF
TRBJ1-5 | NA | 13 | few | TRBV6-1 | TGTGCCAGCAGTGCGGGGTGGAATCAGCCCCAGCATTTT | CASSAGWNQPQHF
TRBJ1-2 | NA | 13 | NA | TRBV19 | TGTGCCAGTGGTATTGATAGGGCACAAGGCTACACCTTC | CASGIDRAQGYTF
TRBJ1-6 | TRBD1 | 15 | NA | TRBV12-5 | TGTGCTAGTGGTTTGGACAGGGGCTCGGATTCACCCCTCCGCTTT | CASGLDRGSDSPLRF
TRBJ2-7 | TRBD2 | 17 | NA | TRBV7-6 | TGTGCCAGCAGCCCCGGGACTAGCGGGAGTCTATTGTACGAGCAGTACTTC | CASSPGTSGSLLYEQYF
TRBJ2-2 | TRBD1 | 15 | NA | TRBV27 | TGTGCCAGCAGTTCCGACAGGGGTGGGTCCGGGGAGCTGTTTTTT | CASSSDRGGSGELFF